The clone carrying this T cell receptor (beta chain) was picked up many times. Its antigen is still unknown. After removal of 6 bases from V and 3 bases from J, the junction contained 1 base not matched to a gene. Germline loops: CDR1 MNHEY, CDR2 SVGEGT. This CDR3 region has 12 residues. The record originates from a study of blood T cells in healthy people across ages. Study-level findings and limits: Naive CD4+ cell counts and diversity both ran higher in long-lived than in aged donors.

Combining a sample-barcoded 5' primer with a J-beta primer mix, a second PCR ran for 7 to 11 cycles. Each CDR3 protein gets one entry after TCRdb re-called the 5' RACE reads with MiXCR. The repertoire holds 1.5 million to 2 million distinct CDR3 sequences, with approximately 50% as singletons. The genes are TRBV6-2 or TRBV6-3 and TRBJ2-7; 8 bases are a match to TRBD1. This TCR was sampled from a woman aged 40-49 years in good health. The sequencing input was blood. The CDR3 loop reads CASSDRGYEQYF. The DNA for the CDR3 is TGTGCCAGCAGCGACAGGGGCTACGAGCAGTACTTC.